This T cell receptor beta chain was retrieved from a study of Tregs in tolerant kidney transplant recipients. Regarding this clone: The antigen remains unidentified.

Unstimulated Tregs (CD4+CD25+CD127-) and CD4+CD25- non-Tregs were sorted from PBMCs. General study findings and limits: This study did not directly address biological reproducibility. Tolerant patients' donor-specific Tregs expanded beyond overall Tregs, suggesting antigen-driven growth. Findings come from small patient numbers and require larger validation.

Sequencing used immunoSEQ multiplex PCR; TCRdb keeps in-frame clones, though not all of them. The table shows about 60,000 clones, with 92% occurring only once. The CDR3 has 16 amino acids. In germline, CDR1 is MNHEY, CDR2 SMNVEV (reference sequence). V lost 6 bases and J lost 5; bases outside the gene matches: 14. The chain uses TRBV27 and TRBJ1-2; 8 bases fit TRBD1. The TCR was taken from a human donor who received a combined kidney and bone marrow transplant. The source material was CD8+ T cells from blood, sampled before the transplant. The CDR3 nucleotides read TGTGCCAGCAGCTCGCTGACTGGACAGGGAGGATATGGCTACACCTTC. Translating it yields CASSSLTGQGGYGYTF.